The rows below give T cell receptor beta chains drawn from one sample of a study of shared clonotypes between healthy human individuals. Profiling relied on immunoSEQ multiplex PCR, and the TCRdb table lists in-frame clones only, not all of them. The sample holds around 2,000,000 clones, roughly 95% seen once. Sequencing was performed on naive CD4+ T cells sorted from blood. These receptor sequences come from a young man in good health. Each CDR3 is given with its conserved first and last residue. D genes are given only for firm matches.

DNA	CDR3	V	J	D
TGTGCCAGTAGTCCAAACGGGGGATCGGGAGGCACTGAAGCTTTCTTT	CASSPNGGSGGTEAFF	TRBV19	TRBJ1-1	-
TGTGCCAGCAGTGCGCAGGGGGGAAGCGGGCCCCAGCATTTT	CASSAQGGSGPQHF	TRBV2	TRBJ1-5	TRBD1
TGTGCCAGCAGCAGGACCGGGACAGGGCTCTACGAGCAGTACTTC	CASSRTGTGLYEQYF	TRBV6-5	TRBJ2-7	TRBD1
TGTGCCTGGAGCGGCCCCAATCAGCCCCAGCATTTT	CAWSGPNQPQHF	TRBV30	TRBJ1-5	-
TGTGCCAGCAGTGGTATCGGCCGGGATGAAAAACTGTTTTTT	CASSGIGRDEKLFF	TRBV2	TRBJ1-4	-
TGTGCCAGCAGTTGGACTAGCGGGAGGGACAATGAGCAGTTCTTC	CASSWTSGRDNEQFF	TRBV6-5	TRBJ2-1	TRBD2
TGTGCCAGCAGTCAGTTCACCGGGGAGCTGTTTTTT	CASSQFTGELFF	TRBV6-5	TRBJ2-2	-
TGTGCCACCAGCAGTGATTGGACAGGGATAAACTCACCCCTCCACTTT	CATSSDWTGINSPLHF	TRBV15	TRBJ1-6	TRBD1
TGTGCCAGCAGTTCCTCTTGGGGGATCTACGAGCAGTACTTC	CASSSSWGIYEQYF	TRBV7-9	TRBJ2-7	-
TGCGCCAGCAGCCAAGCTAAAAGACAGGGAAGGACTGAAGCTTTCTTT	CASSQAKRQGRTEAFF	TRBV4-1	TRBJ1-1	TRBD1
TGTGCCAGCAGCGGCCGGGACTACTACAATGAGCAGTTCTTC	CASSGRDYYNEQFF	TRBV9	TRBJ2-1	TRBD2
TGTGCCAGCAGCGTCACAGGGTTGAATTCACCCCTCCACTTT	CASSVTGLNSPLHF	TRBV9	TRBJ1-6	-
TGCGCCAGCAGCTTCGGGCAGGGAGGTCCCACTGAAGCTTTCTTT	CASSFGQGGPTEAFF	TRBV5-1	TRBJ1-1	-
TGTGCCATCAGTGAGTTCCCCGCTCTTGACACCGGGGAGCTGTTTTTT	CAISEFPALDTGELFF	TRBV10-3	TRBJ2-2	-
TGTGCCAGCAGTGCCGCCGGGGCCCACTATGGCTACACCTTC	CASSAAGAHYGYTF	TRBV28	TRBJ1-2	-
TGTGCCAGCACTCCGACCATGAGCGCCACTGAAGCTTTCTTT	CASTPTMSATEAFF	TRBV28	TRBJ1-1	-
TGCGCCAGCAGCCCGAGACAGCCCACAGATACGCAGTATTTT	CASSPRQPTDTQYF	TRBV5-1	TRBJ2-3	-
TGTGCCAGTAGTATAAACGGGCTCCAAGAGACCCAGTACTTC	CASSINGLQETQYF	TRBV19	TRBJ2-5	-
TGTGCCAGCAGCTTAGACAGGGGTCATAATTCACCCCTCCACTTT	CASSLDRGHNSPLHF	TRBV7-2	TRBJ1-6	TRBD1
TGCGCCAGCAGTCTGTCTGTGGACAGGGCGGGCACTGAAGCTTTCTTT	CASSLSVDRAGTEAFF	TRBV10-2	TRBJ1-1	TRBD1
TGTGCCAGCAGCAGACCTCTGAGGGGGGCAGATGGCTACACCTTC	CASSRPLRGADGYTF	TRBV21-1	TRBJ1-2	-
TGTGCCAGCAGCCAAGACGAGGGGGCGAACAATCAGCCCCAGCATTTT	CASSQDEGANNQPQHF	TRBV4-2	TRBJ1-5	TRBD1
TGTGCCAGCTCACCGACTCCACAGGGGGCCATAGATGGCTACACCTTC	CASSPTPQGAIDGYTF	TRBV18	TRBJ1-2	TRBD1
TGCAGCGTCCAAACAGGGGGCTCTGAAGCTTTCTTT	CSVQTGGSEAFF	TRBV29-1	TRBJ1-1	TRBD1